The 8 T cell receptor beta chains listed next were all sequenced from one sample in a study of OX40 agonist ivuxolimab in advanced cancers. Only in-frame clones appear in the TCRdb table, and some are missing; sequencing was by immunoSEQ multiplex PCR. In the table there are about 50,000 clones, approximately 91% of which are singletons. Sequencing was performed on CD4+ or CD8+ T cells sorted from blood, taken in a trial of the OX40 agonist ivuxolimab. All receptors derive from an adult with an advanced solid tumor such as melanoma, head and neck, liver or kidney cancer.

The chain couples TRBV6-6 to TRBJ2-3, with a weak D call TRBD1 (5 bases). V was shortened by 2 bases and J by 5 bases, with 14 bases between the two germline ends. The CDR3 sequence is 15 residues long. Per the germline V gene, CDR1 is MNHNY and CDR2 is SVGAGI (reference sequence). DNA of the CDR3: TGTGCCAGCAGTTACGGACATGAGGCGAAAGATACGCAGTATTTT. Its translation: CASSYGHEAKDTQYF.

This chain connects TRBV6-5 to TRBJ1-5, with TRBD1 as a possible D gene (5 bases). V shed 2 bases and J shed 4 bases, with 12 bases lying between them. Germline V gene sequence: CDR1 MNHEY, CDR2 SVGAGI. The CDR3 contains 15 residues. The CDR3 DNA follows: TGTGCCAGCAGTTACGACGGGACGGGGAATCAGCCCCAGCATTTT. Translation: CASSYDGTGNQPQHF.

This clone occurred once. The chain is built from TRBV27 and TRBJ2-7, with TRBD2 identical over 13 bases. The CDR3 is made up of 16 amino acids. V lost 5 bases and J lost 3; bases outside the gene matches: 7. CDR1 and CDR2 from the germline V gene are MNHEY and SMNVEV (reference sequence). CDR3 in DNA: TGTGCCAGCAGTGCCCGACTAGCGGGGGGATACTACGAGCAGTACTTC. Its translation is CASSARLAGGYYEQYF.

This clone has just one count. This chain joins TRBV5-1 and TRBJ1-6; 9 positions agree with TRBD1. Per the germline V gene, CDR1 is SGHRS and CDR2 is YFSETQ. V trimming: 4 bases; J trimming: 8 bases; junction bases outside the gene matches: 4. The CDR3 is 14 residues long. CDR3 in DNA: TGCGCCAGCAGCCCTGACAGGGGGTATTCACCCCTCCACTTT. Its translation: CASSPDRGYSPLHF.

The CDR3 region is CASSELGSETQYF. Written as DNA, the CDR3 is TGTGCCAGTAGTGAACTAGGGTCGGAGACCCAGTACTTC. The chain employs TRBV19 and TRBJ2-5; the D gene is possibly TRBD2 (5 bases). V was clipped by 5 bases and J by 5 bases, with 12 bases between them. This CDR3 has 13 residues. The germline V gene has CDR1 LNHDA and CDR2 SQIVND (reference sequence).

The genes are TRBV28 and TRBJ2-6; TRBD1 aligns across 8 bases. V gave up 2 bases and J gave up 0 bases; unmatched junction bases: 9. Germline assignment: CDR1 MDHEN and CDR2 SYDVKM. The CDR3 is 19 residues long. CDR3 coding DNA: TGTGCCAGCAGTTTAACAGGGGGAGCTAATTCCTCTGGGGCCAACGTCCTGACTTTC. Residues: CASSLTGGANSSGANVLTF.

For this clone: Sequence at one end of the junction differs from germline and may be a read error. The J gene is TRBJ1-5, the V gene TRBV6-5; D uncertain. CDR3 length: 14 amino acids. Germline-derived CDR1 and CDR2 are MNHEY and SVGAGI. The CDR3 DNA sequence: TGTGTCAGCAGTTACTCAGTCCGGGATCAGCCCCAGCATTTT. Amino acids: CVSSYSVRDQPQHF.

The chain carries TRBV9 and TRBJ1-2; 7 nucleotides match TRBD1. CDR1 and CDR2 (germline): SGDLS, YYNGEE. V lost 4 bases to trimming and J lost 2 bases; unmatched junction nucleotides: 2. This CDR3 is built from 13 residues. The CDR3 coding sequence is TGTGCCAGCAGCACGGGACAGAACTATGGCTACACCTTC. This sequence encodes CASSTGQNYGYTF.